The source of this T cell receptor beta chain is a study of blood T cell repertoires in COVID-19. Assay used: immunoSEQ multiplex PCR; TCRdb lists only in-frame clones, some missing. Seen here are 200,000 to 250,000 clones, 86% observed once, and the top ten hold 3.1%. The CDR3 covers 15 residues. Looked up from germline, CDR1 is KGHDR and CDR2 is SFDVKD. V shed 8 bases and J 1 base; nucleotides not matched to a gene: 6. The sequence was collected from a woman aged 50 to 60 in a cohort exposed to, infected with or recovered from COVID-19 (not recorded which). The source material was PBMCs or T cells enriched from blood (not recorded which). The rearrangement joins TRBV24-1 to TRBJ2-1, with TRBD2 identical over 8 bases. As DNA, the CDR3 is TGTGCCACCAAGAGCGGGGGCCTATCCTACAATGAGCAGTTCTTC. Encoded protein: CATKSGGLSYNEQFF.